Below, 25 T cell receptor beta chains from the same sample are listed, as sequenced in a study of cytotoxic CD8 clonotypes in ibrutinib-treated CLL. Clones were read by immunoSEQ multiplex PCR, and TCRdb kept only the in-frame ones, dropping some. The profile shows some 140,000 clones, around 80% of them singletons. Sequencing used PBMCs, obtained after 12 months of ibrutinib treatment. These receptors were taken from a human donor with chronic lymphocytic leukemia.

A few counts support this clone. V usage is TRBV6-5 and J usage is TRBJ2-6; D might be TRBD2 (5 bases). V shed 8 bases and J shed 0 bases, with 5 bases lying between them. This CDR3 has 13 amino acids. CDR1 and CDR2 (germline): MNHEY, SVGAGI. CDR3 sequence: CASGGSGANVLTF. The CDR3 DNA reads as TGTGCCAGCGGAGGCTCTGGGGCCAACGTCCTGACTTTC.

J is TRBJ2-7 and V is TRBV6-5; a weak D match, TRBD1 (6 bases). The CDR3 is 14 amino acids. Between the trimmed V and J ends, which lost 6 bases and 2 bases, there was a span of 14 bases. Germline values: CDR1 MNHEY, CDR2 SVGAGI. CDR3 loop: CASRQNRDTYEQYF. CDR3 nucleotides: TGTGCCAGCAGGCAAAACCGGGACACCTACGAGCAGTACTTC.

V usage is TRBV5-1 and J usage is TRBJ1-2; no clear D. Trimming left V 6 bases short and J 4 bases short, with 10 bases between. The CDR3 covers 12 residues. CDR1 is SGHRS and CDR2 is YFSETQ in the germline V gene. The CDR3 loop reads CASIRQAYGYTF. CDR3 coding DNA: TGCGCCAGCATCCGGCAGGCCTATGGCTACACCTTC.

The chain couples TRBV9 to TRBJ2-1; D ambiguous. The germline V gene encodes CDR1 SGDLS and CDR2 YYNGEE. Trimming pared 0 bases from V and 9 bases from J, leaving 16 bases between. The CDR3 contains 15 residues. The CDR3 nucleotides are TGTGCCAGCAGCGTAGGGCCCCCTGAGTACGGTGAGCAGTTCTTC. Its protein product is CASSVGPPEYGEQFF.

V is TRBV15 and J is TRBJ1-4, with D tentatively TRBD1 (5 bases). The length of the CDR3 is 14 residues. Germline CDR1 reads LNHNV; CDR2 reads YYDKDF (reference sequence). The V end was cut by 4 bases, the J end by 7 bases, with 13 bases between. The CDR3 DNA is TGTGCCACCAGCATAGGGGTTGAGTCTGAAAAACTGTTTTTT. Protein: CATSIGVESEKLFF.

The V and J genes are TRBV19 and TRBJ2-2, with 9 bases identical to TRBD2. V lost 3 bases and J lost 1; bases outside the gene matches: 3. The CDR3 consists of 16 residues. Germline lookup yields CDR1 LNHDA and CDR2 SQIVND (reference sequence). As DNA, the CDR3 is TGTGCCAGTAGTATCCAAGCGGGAGGGAACACCGGGGAGCTGTTTTTT. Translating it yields CASSIQAGGNTGELFF.

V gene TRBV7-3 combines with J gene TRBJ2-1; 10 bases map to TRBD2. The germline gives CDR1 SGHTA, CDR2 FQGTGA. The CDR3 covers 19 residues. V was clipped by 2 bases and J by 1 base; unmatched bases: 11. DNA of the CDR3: TGTGCCAGCAGCTTAGTTCCTAGCGGGAGATCAGGGTCCTACAATGAGCAGTTCTTC. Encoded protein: CASSLVPSGRSGSYNEQFF.

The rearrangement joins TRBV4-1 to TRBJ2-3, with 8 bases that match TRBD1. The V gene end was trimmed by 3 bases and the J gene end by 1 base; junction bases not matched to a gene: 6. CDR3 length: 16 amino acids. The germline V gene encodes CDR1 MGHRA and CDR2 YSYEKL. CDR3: CASSQTRDRRTDTQYF. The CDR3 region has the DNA TGCGCCAGCAGCCAGACCCGGGACAGGCGCACAGATACGCAGTATTTT.

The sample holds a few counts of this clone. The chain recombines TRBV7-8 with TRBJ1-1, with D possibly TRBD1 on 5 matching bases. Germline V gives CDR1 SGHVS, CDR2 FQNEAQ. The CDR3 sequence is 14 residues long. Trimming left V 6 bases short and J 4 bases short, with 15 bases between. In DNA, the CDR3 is TGTGCCAGCAGAGTAGGGAGTGGGGCCACTGAAGCTTTCTTT. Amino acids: CASRVGSGATEAFF.

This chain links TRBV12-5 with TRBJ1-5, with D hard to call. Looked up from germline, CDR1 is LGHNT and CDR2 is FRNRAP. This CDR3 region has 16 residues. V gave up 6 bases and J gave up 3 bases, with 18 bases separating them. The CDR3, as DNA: TGTGCTAGTGGAACGCCCGCCCTAACTTACAATCAGCCCCAGCATTTT. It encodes CASGTPALTYNQPQHF.

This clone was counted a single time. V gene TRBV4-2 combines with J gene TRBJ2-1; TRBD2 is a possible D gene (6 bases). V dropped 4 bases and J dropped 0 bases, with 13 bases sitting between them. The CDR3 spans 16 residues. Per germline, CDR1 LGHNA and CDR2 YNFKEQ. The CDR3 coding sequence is TGTGCCAGCAGCCGAGGGACTCCAGACTCCTACAATGAGCAGTTCTTC. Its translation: CASSRGTPDSYNEQFF.

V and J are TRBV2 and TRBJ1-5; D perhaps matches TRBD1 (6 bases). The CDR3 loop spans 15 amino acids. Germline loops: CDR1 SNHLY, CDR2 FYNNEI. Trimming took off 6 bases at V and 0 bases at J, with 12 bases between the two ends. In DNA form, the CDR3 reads TGTGCCAGCAGAGAGGGGGACGGTAGCAATCAGCCCCAGCATTTT. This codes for CASREGDGSNQPQHF.

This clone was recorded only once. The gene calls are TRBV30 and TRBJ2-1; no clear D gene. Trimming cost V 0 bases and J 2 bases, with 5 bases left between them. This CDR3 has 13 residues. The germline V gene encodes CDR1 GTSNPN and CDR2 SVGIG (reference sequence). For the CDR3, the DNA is TGTGCCTGGAGTGTCGGTCCCTACAATGAGCAGTTCTTC. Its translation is CAWSVGPYNEQFF.

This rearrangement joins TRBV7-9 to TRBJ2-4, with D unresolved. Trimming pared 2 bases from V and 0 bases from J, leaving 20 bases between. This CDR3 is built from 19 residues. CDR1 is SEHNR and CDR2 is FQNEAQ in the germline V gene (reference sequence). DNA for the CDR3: TGTGCCAGCAGCTTACTCGCCGGACCCCTGGCTATAGCCAAAAACATTCAGTACTTC. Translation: CASSLLAGPLAIAKNIQYF. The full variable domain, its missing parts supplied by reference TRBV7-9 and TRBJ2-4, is DTGVSQNPRHKITKRGQNVTFRCDPISEHNRLYWYRQTLGQGPEFLTYFQNEAQLEKSRLLSDRFSAERPKGSFSTLEIQRTEQGDSAMYLCASSLLAGPLAIAKNIQYFGAGTRLSVL.

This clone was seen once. The CDR3 DNA reads TGTGCCAGCTTTACAGGGAACACTGAAGCTTTCTTT. Translation gives CASFTGNTEAFF. This chain joins TRBV27 and TRBJ1-1; perhaps TRBD1 as D (5 bases). CDR3 size: 12 residues. Trimming cost V 8 bases and J 1 base, with 8 bases left between them. Germline CDR1 is MNHEY and CDR2 is SMNVEV (reference sequence).

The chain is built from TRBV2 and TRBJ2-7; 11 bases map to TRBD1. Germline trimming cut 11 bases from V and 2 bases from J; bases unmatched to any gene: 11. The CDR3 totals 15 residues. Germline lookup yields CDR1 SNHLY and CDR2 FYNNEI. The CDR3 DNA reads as TGTGCCCAGGCCCTCCGGGACAGGGGGGCCTACGAGCAGTACTTC. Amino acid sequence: CAQALRDRGAYEQYF.

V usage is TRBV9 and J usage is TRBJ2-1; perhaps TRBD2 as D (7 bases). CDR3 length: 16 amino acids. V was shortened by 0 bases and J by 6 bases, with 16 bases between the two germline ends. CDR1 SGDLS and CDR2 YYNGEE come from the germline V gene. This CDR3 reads CASSVALAAGANEQFF. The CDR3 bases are TGTGCCAGCAGCGTAGCTCTAGCGGCGGGGGCCAATGAGCAGTTCTTC.

This CDR3 reads CASSLIPLQGSGELFF. In DNA form, the CDR3 reads TGTGCCAGCAGCTTAATCCCATTACAGGGATCCGGGGAGCTGTTTTTT. The chain combines TRBV7-3 with TRBJ2-2, with D possibly being TRBD1 (6 bases). V was pared by 1 base and J by 6 bases, with 15 bases between. The germline V gene has CDR1 SGHTA and CDR2 FQGTGA. The CDR3 runs to 16 residues.

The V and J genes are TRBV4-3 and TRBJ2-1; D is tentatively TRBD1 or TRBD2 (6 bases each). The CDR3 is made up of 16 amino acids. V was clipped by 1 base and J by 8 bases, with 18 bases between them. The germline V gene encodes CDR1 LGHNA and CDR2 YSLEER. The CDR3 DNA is TGCGCCAGCAGCCAAGCTCTGTCGGGGGCGAGGTATGAGCAGTTCTTC. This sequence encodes CASSQALSGARYEQFF.

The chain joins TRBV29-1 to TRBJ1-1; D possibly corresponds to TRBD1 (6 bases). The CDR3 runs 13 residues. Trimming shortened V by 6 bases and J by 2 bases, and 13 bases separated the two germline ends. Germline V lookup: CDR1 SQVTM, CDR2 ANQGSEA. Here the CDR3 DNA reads TGCAGCGTCTCAGGGGCTGGAAACACTGAAGCTTTCTTT. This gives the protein CSVSGAGNTEAFF.

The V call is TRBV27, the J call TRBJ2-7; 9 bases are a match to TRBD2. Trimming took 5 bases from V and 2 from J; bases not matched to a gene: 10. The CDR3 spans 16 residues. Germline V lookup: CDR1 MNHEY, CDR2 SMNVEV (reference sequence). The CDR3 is CASSTPIAGGPYEQYF. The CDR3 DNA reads TGTGCCAGCAGTACCCCCATCGCGGGAGGGCCCTACGAGCAGTACTTC.

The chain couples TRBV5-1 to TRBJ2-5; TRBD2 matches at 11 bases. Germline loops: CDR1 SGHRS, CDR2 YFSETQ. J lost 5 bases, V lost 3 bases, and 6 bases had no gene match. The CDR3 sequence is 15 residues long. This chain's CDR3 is CASSSRTSGLETQYF. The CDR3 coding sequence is TGCGCCAGCAGCTCCAGGACTAGCGGGCTGGAGACCCAGTACTTC.

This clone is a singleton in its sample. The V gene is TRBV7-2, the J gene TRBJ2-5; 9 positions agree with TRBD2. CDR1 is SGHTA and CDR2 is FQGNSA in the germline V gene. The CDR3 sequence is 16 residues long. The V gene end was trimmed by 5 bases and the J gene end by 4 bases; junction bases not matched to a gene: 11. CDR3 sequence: CASSRLAGSTGETQYF. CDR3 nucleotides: TGTGCCAGCAGCCGGCTAGCGGGGTCGACGGGAGAGACCCAGTACTTC.

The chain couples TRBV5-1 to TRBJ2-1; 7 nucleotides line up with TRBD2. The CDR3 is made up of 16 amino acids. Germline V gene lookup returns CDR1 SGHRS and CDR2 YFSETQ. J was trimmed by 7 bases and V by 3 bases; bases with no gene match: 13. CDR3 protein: CASSSAVLALGNEQFF. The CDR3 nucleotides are TGCGCCAGCAGCTCGGCGGTACTAGCGCTGGGAAATGAGCAGTTCTTC.

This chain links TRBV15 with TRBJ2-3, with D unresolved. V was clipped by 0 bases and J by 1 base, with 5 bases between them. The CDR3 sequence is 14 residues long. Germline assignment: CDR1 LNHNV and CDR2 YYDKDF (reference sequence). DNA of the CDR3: TGTGCCACCAGCAGAGATCCAGGCACAGATACGCAGTATTTT. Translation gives CATSRDPGTDTQYF.